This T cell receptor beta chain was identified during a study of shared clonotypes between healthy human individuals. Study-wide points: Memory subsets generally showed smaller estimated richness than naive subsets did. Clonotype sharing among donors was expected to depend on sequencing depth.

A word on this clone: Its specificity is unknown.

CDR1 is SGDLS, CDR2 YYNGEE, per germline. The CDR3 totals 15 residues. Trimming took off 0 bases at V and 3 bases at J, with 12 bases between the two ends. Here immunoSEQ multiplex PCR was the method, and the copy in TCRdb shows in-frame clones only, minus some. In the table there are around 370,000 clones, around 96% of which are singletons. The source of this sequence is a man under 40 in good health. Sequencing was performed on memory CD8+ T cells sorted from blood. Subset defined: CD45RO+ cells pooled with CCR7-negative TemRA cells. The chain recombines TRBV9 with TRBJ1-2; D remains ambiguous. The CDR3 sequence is CASSVDPASDYGYTF. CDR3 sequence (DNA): TGTGCCAGCAGCGTAGATCCAGCCTCGGACTATGGCTACACCTTC.